One sample yielded the 27 T cell receptor beta chains listed below, sequenced in a study of spatial heterogeneity in lung cancer. Time point in this sample: blood at routine non-recurrence follow-up after resection. Each CDR3 protein gets one entry after TCRdb re-called the 5' RACE reads with MiXCR. This repertoire shows about 120,000 distinct CDR3 sequences, roughly 10% found once; its top ten account for approximately 24%. The sample was PBMCs, taken at follow-up. Receptors originate from a female donor with early-stage non-small cell lung cancer.

This chain connects TRBV28 to TRBJ2-3; D is possibly TRBD2 (5 bases). The CDR3 loop spans 13 amino acids. Germline V CDR1 and CDR2: MDHEN, SYDVKM. Between the trimmed V and J ends, which lost 7 bases and 0 bases, there was a span of 8 bases. This CDR3 reads CASNGESTDTQYF. The CDR3 region has the DNA TGTGCCAGCAATGGGGAGAGCACAGATACGCAGTATTTT. Together with reference TRBV28 and TRBJ2-3, the CDR3 gives the full variable domain: DVKVTQSSRYLVKRTGEKVFLECVQDMDHENMFWYRQDPGLGLRLIYFSYDVKMKEKGDIPEGYSVSREKKERFSLILESASTNQTSMYLCASNGESTDTQYFGPGTRLTVL.

This clonotype showed up just a few times. The junction differs from germline at one of its ends, possibly a read error. The chain employs TRBV7-9 and TRBJ2-7; D possibly corresponds to TRBD1 (5 bases). The germline CDR1 and CDR2 sequences are SEHNR and FQNEAQ (reference sequence). This CDR3 has 14 amino acids. The CDR3 spells CASSLGGFGQGHLF. The CDR3 DNA reads as TGTGCCAGCAGCTTAGGAGGTTTCGGGCAGGGCCACCTCTTC.

V gene TRBV10-3 combines with J gene TRBJ2-7; tentative D call: TRBD2 (6 bases). Germline V gene lookup returns CDR1 ENHRY and CDR2 SYGVKD. V lost 3 bases, J lost 2 bases, and 17 bases lay in between. This CDR3 region has 16 residues. Written as DNA, the CDR3 is TGTGCCATCAGTGACATAAGCGACGGGAGAGCCTACGAGCAGTACGTC. As protein: CAISDISDGRAYEQYV.

The chain recombines TRBV20-1 with TRBJ1-5, with a weak D call TRBD1 (5 bases). The CDR3 sequence is 13 residues long. CDR1 is DFQATT, CDR2 SNEGSKA, per germline (reference sequence). V gave up 0 bases and J gave up 15 bases, with 18 bases separating them. The CDR3 DNA is TGCAGTGCTAGAGATGAGGGGTCCGCTAATCCGCATTTT. Amino acid sequence: CSARDEGSANPHF.

DNA of the CDR3: TGTGCCAGCAGTTCCCACAGGGGGGCTGAGACCCAGTACTTC. Residues: CASSSHRGAETQYF. This sequence joins TRBV12-3 or TRBV12-4 and TRBJ2-5; 8 bases align to TRBD1. The junction had 6 bases not matched to a gene; V was cut back by 4 bases and J by 5 bases. The CDR3 covers 14 residues.

The rearrangement joins TRBV5-6 to TRBJ2-6, with D uncertain. The CDR3 extends over 17 amino acids. Germline values: CDR1 SGHDT, CDR2 YYEEEE. The germline V and J ends were trimmed by 1 base and 0 bases, with 11 bases remaining between them. This CDR3 is CASSLLDGNSGANVLTF. The CDR3 nucleotides are TGTGCCAGCAGCTTGCTGGATGGTAACTCTGGGGCCAACGTCCTGACTTTC. The full variable domain, completed using reference TRBV5-6 and TRBJ2-6, is DAGVTQSPTHLIKTRGQQVTLRCSPKSGHDTVSWYQQALGQGPQFIFQYYEEEERQRGNFPDRFSGHQFPNYSSELNVNALLLGDSALYLCASSLLDGNSGANVLTFGAGSRLTVL.

This chain connects TRBV11-2 to TRBJ2-1; tentatively, D is TRBD2 (5 bases). Germline V CDR1 and CDR2: SGHAT, FQNNGV. Trimming pared 2 bases from V and 5 bases from J, leaving 10 bases between. This CDR3 is built from 14 residues. CDR3 sequence reads: CASSLSGTHNEQFF. In DNA form, the CDR3 reads TGTGCCAGCAGCTTATCGGGAACCCACAATGAGCAGTTCTTC.

This clonotype has at least ten counts. This rearrangement joins TRBV28 to TRBJ1-1, with 9 bases aligning to TRBD1. The CDR3 sequence is 15 residues long. Germline CDR1 MDHEN, CDR2 SYDVKM. J was trimmed by 0 bases and V by 5 bases; bases with no gene match: 4. The CDR3 protein is CASSHRDRVNTEAFF. The CDR3 nucleotides are TGTGCCAGCAGTCACCGGGACAGGGTGAACACTGAAGCTTTCTTT.

This clonotype was observed at least ten times. The chain couples TRBV30 to TRBJ2-3; D not certain. CDR3 length: 13 residues. Between the trimmed V and J ends, which lost 1 base and 4 bases, there was a span of 9 bases. The germline CDR1 and CDR2 sequences are GTSNPN and SVGIG (reference sequence). DNA of the CDR3: TGTGCCTGGAGTGGCCAGCTCGCAGATACGCAGTATTTT. Protein: CAWSGQLADTQYF.

This clonotype was counted between two and nine times. This chain uses TRBV12-3 or TRBV12-4 with TRBJ1-4; D not certain. The CDR3 runs 14 residues. Between the trimmed V and J ends, which lost 4 bases and 4 bases, there was a span of 10 bases. In nucleotides, the CDR3 is TGTGCCAGCAGTTACCGGGCGCGTAATGAAAAACTGTTTTTT. Translated, it gives CASSYRARNEKLFF.

This clonotype has a handful of counts. This rearrangement joins TRBV29-1 to TRBJ2-7; 10 positions agree with TRBD2. Trimming at V came to 1 base and at J to 5 bases, leaving 5 bases not matched to a gene. The V gene's germline CDR1 is SQVTM and CDR2 ANQGSEA. The CDR3 has 14 amino acids. CDR3 nucleotides: TGCAGCGTTGAAGCCCCTAGCGGGAGTGACGAGCAGTACTTC. Translation gives CSVEAPSGSDEQYF.

The chain combines TRBV20-1 with TRBJ1-5, with D hard to call. Germline V gene lookup returns CDR1 DFQATT and CDR2 SNEGSKA (reference sequence). V was clipped by 3 bases and J by 0 bases, with 9 bases between them. The CDR3 is 14 residues long. The DNA for the CDR3 is TGCAGTGCTAGCAGAGGAGATAGCAATCAGCCCCAGCATTTT. Its translation is CSASRGDSNQPQHF.

This clonotype showed up many times. The genes are TRBV20-1 and TRBJ1-5; no clear D gene. The CDR3 length is 14 residues. Germline loops: CDR1 DFQATT, CDR2 SNEGSKA (reference sequence). V shed 4 bases and J shed 4 bases, with 14 bases lying between them. CDR3 residues: CSATVIGGNQPQHF. CDR3 nucleotide sequence: TGCAGTGCTACCGTTATAGGTGGAAATCAGCCCCAGCATTTT.

The rearrangement joins TRBV28 to TRBJ2-7; possible D gene TRBD1, 5 bases. Germline V gene data show CDR1 as MDHEN and CDR2 as SYDVKM. The CDR3 contains 13 residues. V lost 7 bases and J lost 6, with 16 bases in between. The CDR3 reads CASNSRAWGEQYF. The DNA of the CDR3 is TGTGCCAGCAATAGCAGGGCTTGGGGCGAGCAGTACTTC.

This sequence joins TRBV5-1 and TRBJ2-7; 13 bases align to TRBD2. Germline-derived CDR1 and CDR2 are SGHRS and YFSETQ. The V segment lost 4 bases and the J segment 5 bases; nucleotides outside the gene matches: 12. This CDR3 comprises 17 residues. CDR3 coding DNA: TGCGCCAGCAGCAAAGGACTAGCGGGAGCTCCCCGCGACGAGCAGTACTTC. It translates to CASSKGLAGAPRDEQYF. Full variable domain (remainder filled in from reference TRBV5-1 and TRBJ2-7): KAGVTQTPRYLIKTRGQQVTLSCSPISGHRSVSWYQQTPGQGLQFLFEYFSETQRNKGNFPGRFSGRQFSNSRSEMNVSTLELGDSALYLCASSKGLAGAPRDEQYFGPGTRLTVT.

This clonotype showed up many times. This chain uses TRBV29-1 with TRBJ2-5; D perhaps matches TRBD1 (6 bases). The CDR3 consists of 13 residues. The V end was cut by 1 base, the J end by 5 bases, with 11 bases between. Germline V gene lookup returns CDR1 SQVTM and CDR2 ANQGSEA. For the CDR3, the DNA is TGCAGCGTTGAAGCAGGGGCGGCGGAGACCCAGTACTTC. Translation gives CSVEAGAAETQYF. Variable domain in full (rest from reference TRBV29-1 and TRBJ2-5): SAVISQKPSRDICQRGTSLTIQCQVDSQVTMMFWYRQQPGQSLTLIATANQGSEATYESGFVIDKFPISRPNLTFSTLTVSNMSPEDSSIYLCSVEAGAAETQYFGPGTRLLVL.

This clonotype was observed a handful of times. The CDR3 nucleotides are TGTGCCAGTACCCCCATGACAGGGGCGCTCGAGCAGTTCTTC. Its protein product is CASTPMTGALEQFF. The chain has TRBV19 and TRBJ2-1; 8 bases are shared with TRBD1. This CDR3 region has 14 residues. CDR1 LNHDA and CDR2 SQIVND come from the germline V gene (reference sequence). The V gene end was trimmed by 7 bases and the J gene end by 10 bases; junction bases not matched to a gene: 12.

This clonotype has a handful of counts. The chain employs TRBV12-3 or TRBV12-4 and TRBJ1-1; TRBD1 matches at 7 bases. Trimming cost V 6 bases and J 3 bases; bases outside gene matches: 7. This CDR3 spans 14 amino acids. The CDR3 DNA follows: TGTGCCAGCAGCCCACAGGGGCGTTACACTGAAGCTTTCTTT. Residues: CASSPQGRYTEAFF.

This clonotype was observed a few times. The CDR3 sequence: CASSLQGPGANVLTF. CDR3 nucleotides: TGTGCCAGCAGTTTACAGGGCCCCGGGGCCAACGTCCTGACTTTC. This rearrangement joins TRBV6-6 to TRBJ2-6; perhaps TRBD1 as D (6 bases). CDR1 MNHNY and CDR2 SVGAGI come from the germline V gene (reference sequence). There are 15 residues in the CDR3. V was clipped by 4 bases and J by 4 bases, with 11 bases between them.

The V gene is TRBV7-8, the J gene TRBJ2-5, with D possibly TRBD2 on 7 matching bases. The V and J ends lost 2 bases and 5 bases respectively, with 24 bases between them. This CDR3 region has 18 residues. Germline values: CDR1 SGHVS, CDR2 FQNEAQ. The CDR3 DNA reads as TGTGCCAGCAGCTTAAGGGGGGGACTCCTACTCGGGTCGGAGACCCAGTACTTC. The encoded protein is CASSLRGGLLLGSETQYF.

This clonotype was found a few times. This sequence joins TRBV30 and TRBJ2-1; either TRBD1 or TRBD2 may supply D (6 bases each). There are 13 residues in the CDR3. Deletions cut 5 bases from V and 6 bases from J, with 14 bases between. Germline V gene data show CDR1 as GTSNPN and CDR2 as SVGIG (reference sequence). CDR3 sequence: CAWDRKGGNEQFF. CDR3 DNA: TGTGCCTGGGACCGCAAGGGGGGCAATGAGCAGTTCTTC.

As regards this clonotype: Since a much larger clone is just one base distant, this may be a read error. The chain carries TRBV3-1 and TRBJ2-4; the D gene is possibly TRBD2 (6 bases). Looked up from germline, CDR1 is LGHDT and CDR2 is YNNKEL (reference sequence). The CDR3 contains 16 residues. Trimming left V 2 bases short and J 2 bases short, with 13 bases between. The DNA of the CDR3 is TGTGCCAGCAGCCAACCGCCGGGAGAGACCAAAAACATTCAGTACTTC. Protein: CASSQPPGETKNIQYF.

This clonotype was counted between two and nine times. The chain carries TRBV2 and TRBJ2-2; D is undetermined. Trimming pared 3 bases from V and 8 bases from J, leaving 10 bases between. The CDR3 runs to 13 residues. Germline V gene lookup returns CDR1 SNHLY and CDR2 FYNNEI. This CDR3 reads CASSDTLVGELFF. The CDR3 DNA reads TGTGCCAGCAGTGATACCTTGGTGGGGGAGCTGTTTTTT.

The rearrangement links TRBV4-1 to TRBJ2-3, with 12 nucleotides matching TRBD1. Germline-derived CDR1 and CDR2 are MGHRA and YSYEKL. V shed 0 bases and J 3 bases; nucleotides not matched to a gene: 7. This CDR3 spans 18 amino acids. CDR3 residues: CASSQERGQGARTDTQYF. The CDR3 DNA sequence: TGCGCCAGCAGCCAAGAAAGGGGACAGGGGGCGCGAACAGATACGCAGTATTTT.

The genes are TRBV20-1 and TRBJ2-1, with 13 bases aligning to TRBD2. Germline assignment: CDR1 DFQATT and CDR2 SNEGSKA (reference sequence). Trimming cost V 5 bases and J 7 bases; bases outside gene matches: 17. The length of the CDR3 is 18 residues. The CDR3: CSAGVSGLAGKRGNEQFF. The CDR3 DNA follows: TGCAGTGCTGGGGTCTCGGGACTAGCGGGAAAGAGAGGGAATGAGCAGTTCTTC.

The gene calls are TRBV12-3 or TRBV12-4 and TRBJ2-2; no reliable D call. This CDR3 region has 14 residues. Between the trimmed V and J ends, which lost 4 bases and 3 bases, there was a span of 9 bases. The CDR3 reads CASSYQQDTGELFF. CDR3 sequence (DNA): TGTGCCAGCAGTTATCAGCAGGACACCGGGGAGCTGTTTTTT.

The rearrangement uses TRBV12-3 or TRBV12-4 and TRBJ2-1; D call uncertain. The CDR3 has 13 amino acids. V lost 3 bases to trimming and J lost 6 bases, with 9 bases between them. Here the CDR3 reads CASSFDLVNEQFF. CDR3 DNA sequence: TGTGCCAGCAGTTTCGATCTAGTCAATGAGCAGTTCTTC.